The clone carrying this T cell receptor beta chain was observed a single time. Its antigen is not known. Germline V gene data show CDR1 as SQVTM and CDR2 as ANQGSEA. V was pared by 7 bases and J by 8 bases, with 21 bases between. The CDR3 has 14 residues. The data were taken from a study of breast tumors, draining lymph nodes, adjacent tissues. TCRdb reprocessed the multiplex PCR reads with MiXCR, giving one entry per CDR3 protein. The sample gives roughly 260,000 distinct CDR3 sequences, 30% to 35% of which show up once; more than 1% is in the top ten. The lymph nodes were axillary draining lymph nodes from breast cancer patients. Study-wide findings and caveats: The lymph node origin of tumor T cells was framed as consistent with a hypothesis, not demonstrated. Compared with lymph nodes, tumors were less diverse; compared with nontumor tissue, more. Luminal-like breast cancer showed significantly higher tumor–nontumor repertoire similarity than basal-like. Findings are consistent with lymph node origin and intratumoral expansion of most tumor T cells.

The source material was axillary lymph node tissue. The sequence derives from a female donor with breast cancer. Some clones in this sample may be carry-over from other donors' samples. The chain combines TRBV29-1 with TRBJ1-5; D may be TRBD1 (6 bases). The CDR3 reads CSATDRSLVKPQHF. For the CDR3, the DNA is TGCAGCGCGACAGACAGGTCTCTCGTGAAGCCCCAGCATTTT.